This TCR beta chain was profiled in a study of blood T cell repertoires in COVID-19. The assay was immunoSEQ multiplex PCR, and TCRdb's table has in-frame clones only and misses some. The sample lists about 370,000 clones, around 92% occurring once. CDR3 length: 11 residues. CDR1 and CDR2 (germline): SGHTA, FQGNSA. Trimming removed 5 bases from V and 7 bases from J, with 8 bases in between. This clone has just a few counts. The J gene is TRBJ1-2, the V gene TRBV7-2, with D maybe TRBD1 (5 bases). The source is a woman in her twenties or thirties with COVID-19, enrolled during active disease. The specimen sequenced was peripheral blood. The CDR3 bases are TGTGCCAGCAGCCAAGACAGTGGCTACACCTTC. This translates into CASSQDSGYTF. Combining the CDR3 with reference TRBV7-2 and TRBJ1-2 gives the whole variable domain GAGVSQSPSNKVTEKGKDVELRCDPISGHTALYWYRQSLGQGLEFLIYFQGNSAPDKSGLPSDRFSAERTGGSVSTLTIQRTQQEDSAVYLCASSQDSGYTFGSGTRLTVV.